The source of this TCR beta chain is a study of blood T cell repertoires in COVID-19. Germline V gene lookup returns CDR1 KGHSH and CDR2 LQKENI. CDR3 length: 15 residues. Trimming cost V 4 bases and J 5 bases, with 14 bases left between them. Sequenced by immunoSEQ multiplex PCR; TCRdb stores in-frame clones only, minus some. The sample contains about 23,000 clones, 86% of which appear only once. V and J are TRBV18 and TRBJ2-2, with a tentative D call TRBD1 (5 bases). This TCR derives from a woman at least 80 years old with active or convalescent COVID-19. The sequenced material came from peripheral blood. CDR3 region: CASSQGQRRTGELFF. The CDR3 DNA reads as TGTGCCAGCTCACAAGGACAAAGAAGGACCGGGGAGCTGTTTTTT.